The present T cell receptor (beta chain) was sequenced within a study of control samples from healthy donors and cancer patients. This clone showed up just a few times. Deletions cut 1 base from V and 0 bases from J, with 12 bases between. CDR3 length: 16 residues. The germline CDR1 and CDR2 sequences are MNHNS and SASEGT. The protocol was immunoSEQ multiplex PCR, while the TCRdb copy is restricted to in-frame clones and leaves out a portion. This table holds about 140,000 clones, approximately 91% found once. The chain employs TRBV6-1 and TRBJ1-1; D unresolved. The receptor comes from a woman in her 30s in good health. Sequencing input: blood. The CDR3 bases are TGTGCCAGCAGTGAAGGGGGTAGGCGACTGAACACTGAAGCTTTCTTT. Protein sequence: CASSEGGRRLNTEAFF.